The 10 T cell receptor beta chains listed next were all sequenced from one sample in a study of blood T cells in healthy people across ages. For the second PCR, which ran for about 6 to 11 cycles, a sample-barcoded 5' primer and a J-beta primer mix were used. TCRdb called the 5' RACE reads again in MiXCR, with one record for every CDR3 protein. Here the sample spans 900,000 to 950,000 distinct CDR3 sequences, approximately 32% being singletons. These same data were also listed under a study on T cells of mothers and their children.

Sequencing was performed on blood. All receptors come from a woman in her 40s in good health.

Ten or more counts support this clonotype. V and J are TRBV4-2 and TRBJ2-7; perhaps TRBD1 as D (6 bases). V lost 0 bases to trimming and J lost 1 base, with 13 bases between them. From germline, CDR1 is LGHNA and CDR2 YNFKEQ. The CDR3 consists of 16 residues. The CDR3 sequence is CASSQEAGTFSYEQYF. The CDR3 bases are TGTGCCAGCAGCCAAGAAGCCGGGACATTTTCCTACGAGCAGTACTTC.

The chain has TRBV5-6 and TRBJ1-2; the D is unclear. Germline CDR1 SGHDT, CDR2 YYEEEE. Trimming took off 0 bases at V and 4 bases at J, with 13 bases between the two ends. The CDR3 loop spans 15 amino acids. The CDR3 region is CASSLGGGNFYGYTF. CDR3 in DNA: TGTGCCAGCAGCTTGGGCGGCGGAAACTTCTATGGCTACACCTTC.

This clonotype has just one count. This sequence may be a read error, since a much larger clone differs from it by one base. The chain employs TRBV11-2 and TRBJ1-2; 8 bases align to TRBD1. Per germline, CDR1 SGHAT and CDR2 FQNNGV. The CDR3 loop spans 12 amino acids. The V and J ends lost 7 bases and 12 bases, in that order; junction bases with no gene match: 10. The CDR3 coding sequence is TGTGCCAGCACCGGGACAGGCTTGGGCCACACCTTC. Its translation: CASTGTGLGHTF. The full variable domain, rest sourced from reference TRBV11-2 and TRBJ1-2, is EAGVAQSPRYKIIEKRQSVAFWCNPISGHATLYWYQQILGQGPKLLIQFQNNGVVDDSQLPKDRFSAERLKGVDSTLKIQPAKLEDSAVYLCASTGTGLGHTFGSGTRLTVV.

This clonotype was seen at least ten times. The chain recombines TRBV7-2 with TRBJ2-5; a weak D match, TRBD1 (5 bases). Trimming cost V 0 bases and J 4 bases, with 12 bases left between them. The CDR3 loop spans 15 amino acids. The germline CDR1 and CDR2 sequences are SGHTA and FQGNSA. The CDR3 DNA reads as TGTGCCAGCAGCTTAGCGGCAGGGATGAGAGAGACCCAGTACTTC. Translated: CASSLAAGMRETQYF.

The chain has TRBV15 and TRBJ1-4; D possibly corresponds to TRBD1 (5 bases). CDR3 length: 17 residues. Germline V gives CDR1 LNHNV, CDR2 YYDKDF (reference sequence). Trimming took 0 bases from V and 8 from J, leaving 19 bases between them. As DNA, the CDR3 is TGTGCCACCAGCAGAGATGGGGCAGGGCTGGAGTGGGAAAAACTGTTTTTT. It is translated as CATSRDGAGLEWEKLFF.

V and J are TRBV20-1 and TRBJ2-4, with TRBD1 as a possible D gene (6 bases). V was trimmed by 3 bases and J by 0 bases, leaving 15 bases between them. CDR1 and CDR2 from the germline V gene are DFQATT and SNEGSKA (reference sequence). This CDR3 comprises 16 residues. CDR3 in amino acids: CSARSTGSLAKNIQYF. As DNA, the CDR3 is TGCAGTGCTAGGAGCACAGGGTCACTAGCCAAAAACATTCAGTACTTC.

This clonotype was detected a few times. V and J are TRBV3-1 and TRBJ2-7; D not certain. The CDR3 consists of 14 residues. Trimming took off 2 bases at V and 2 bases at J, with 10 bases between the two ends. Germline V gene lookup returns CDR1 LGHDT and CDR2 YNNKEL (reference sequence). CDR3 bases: TGTGCCAGCAGCCAACTCGGACGCCCCTACGAGCAGTACTTC. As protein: CASSQLGRPYEQYF.

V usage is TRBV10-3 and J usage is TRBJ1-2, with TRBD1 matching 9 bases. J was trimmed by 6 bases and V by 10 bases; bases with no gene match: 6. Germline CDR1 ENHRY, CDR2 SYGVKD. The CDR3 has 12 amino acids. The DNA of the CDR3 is TGTGCCACCGGGACAGGGTGGGATGGCTACACCTTC. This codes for CATGTGWDGYTF.

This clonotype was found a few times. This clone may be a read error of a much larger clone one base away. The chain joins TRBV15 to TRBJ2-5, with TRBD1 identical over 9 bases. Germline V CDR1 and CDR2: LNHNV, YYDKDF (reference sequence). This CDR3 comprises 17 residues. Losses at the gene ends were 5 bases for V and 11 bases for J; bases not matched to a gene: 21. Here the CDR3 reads CATSDPIRDRASNEQYF. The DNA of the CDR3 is TGTGCCACCAGCGATCCAATCCGGGACAGGGCTTCCAATGAGCAGTACTTC.

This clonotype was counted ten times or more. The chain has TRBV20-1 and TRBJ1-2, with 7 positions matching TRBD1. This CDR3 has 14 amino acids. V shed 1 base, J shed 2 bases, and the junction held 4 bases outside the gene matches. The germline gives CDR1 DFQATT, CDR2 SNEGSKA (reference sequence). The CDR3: CSARVQGVNYGYTF. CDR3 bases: TGCAGTGCTAGAGTGCAGGGGGTAAACTATGGCTACACCTTC.